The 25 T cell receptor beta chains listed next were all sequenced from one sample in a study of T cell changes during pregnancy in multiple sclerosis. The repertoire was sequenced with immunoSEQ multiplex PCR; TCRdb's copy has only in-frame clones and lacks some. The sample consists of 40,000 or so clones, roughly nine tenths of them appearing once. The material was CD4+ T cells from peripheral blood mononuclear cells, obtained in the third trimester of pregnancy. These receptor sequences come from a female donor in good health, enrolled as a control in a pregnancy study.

This CDR3 is CASSYGQRSEKLFF. CDR3 nucleotide sequence: TGCGCCAGCAGTTACGGACAGAGATCAGAAAAACTGTTTTTT. V usage is TRBV5-1 and J usage is TRBJ1-4, with D perhaps TRBD1 (6 bases). V was pared by 5 bases and J by 8 bases, with 16 bases between. Germline V gene sequence: CDR1 SGHRS, CDR2 YFSETQ. The CDR3 is made up of 14 amino acids.

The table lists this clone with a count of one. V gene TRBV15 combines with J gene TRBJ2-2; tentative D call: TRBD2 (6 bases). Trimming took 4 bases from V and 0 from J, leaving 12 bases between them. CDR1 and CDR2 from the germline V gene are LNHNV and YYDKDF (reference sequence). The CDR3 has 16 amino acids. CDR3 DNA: TGTGCCACCAGCATAGGGGACTTCGCGAACACCGGGGAGCTGTTTTTT. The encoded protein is CATSIGDFANTGELFF.

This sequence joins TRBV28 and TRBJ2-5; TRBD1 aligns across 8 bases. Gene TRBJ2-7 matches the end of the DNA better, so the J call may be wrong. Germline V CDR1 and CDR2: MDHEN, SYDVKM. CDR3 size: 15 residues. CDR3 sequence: CASRERQGWSYEQYF. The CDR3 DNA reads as TGTGCCAGCAGAGAGAGACAGGGGTGGTCCTACGAGCAGTACTTC.

The CDR3 spells CASRGAQTTREQYF. The CDR3, as DNA: TGTGCCAGCAGGGGGGCGCAGACCACCCGCGAGCAGTACTTC. J is TRBJ2-7 and V is TRBV27, with D possibly matching TRBD1 (6 bases). In germline, CDR1 is MNHEY, CDR2 SMNVEV (reference sequence). The V and J ends lost 6 bases and 6 bases respectively, with 18 bases between them. This CDR3 comprises 14 residues.

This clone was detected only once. This CDR3 reads CSGLGAEQFF. The CDR3 DNA sequence: TGCAGCGGATTGGGGGCTGAGCAGTTCTTC. The V call is TRBV20-1, the J call TRBJ2-1, with D possibly being TRBD1 (6 bases). Per the germline V gene, CDR1 is DFQATT and CDR2 is SNEGSKA (reference sequence). The length of the CDR3 is 10 residues.

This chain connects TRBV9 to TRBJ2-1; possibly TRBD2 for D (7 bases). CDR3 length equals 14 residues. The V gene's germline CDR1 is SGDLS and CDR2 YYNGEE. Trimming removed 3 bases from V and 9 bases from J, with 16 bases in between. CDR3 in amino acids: CASSGGGTNGEQFF. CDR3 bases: TGTGCCAGCAGCGGGGGGGGGACAAACGGTGAGCAGTTCTTC.

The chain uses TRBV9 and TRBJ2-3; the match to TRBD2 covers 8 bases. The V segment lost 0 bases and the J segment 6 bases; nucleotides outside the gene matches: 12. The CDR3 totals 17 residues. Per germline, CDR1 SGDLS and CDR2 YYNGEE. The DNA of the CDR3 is TGTGCCAGCAGCGTAGGTTTGGGACTAGGGACTATGGATACGCAGTATTTT. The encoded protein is CASSVGLGLGTMDTQYF.

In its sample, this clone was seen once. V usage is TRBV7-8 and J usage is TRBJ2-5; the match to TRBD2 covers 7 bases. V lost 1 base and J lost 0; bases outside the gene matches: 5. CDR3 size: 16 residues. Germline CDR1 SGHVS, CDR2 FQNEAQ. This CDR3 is CASSLGLAVYQETQYF. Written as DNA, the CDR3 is TGTGCCAGCAGCTTAGGCCTAGCGGTTTACCAAGAGACCCAGTACTTC. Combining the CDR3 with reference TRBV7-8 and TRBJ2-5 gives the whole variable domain GAGVSQSPRYKVAKRGQDVALRCDPISGHVSLFWYQQALGQGPEFLTYFQNEAQLDKSGLPSDRFFAERPEGSVSTLKIQRTQQEDSAVYLCASSLGLAVYQETQYFGPGTRLLVL.

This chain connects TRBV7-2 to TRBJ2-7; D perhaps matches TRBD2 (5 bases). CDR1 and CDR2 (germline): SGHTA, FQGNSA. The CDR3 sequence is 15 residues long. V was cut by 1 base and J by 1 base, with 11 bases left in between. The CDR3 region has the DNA TGTGCCAGCAGCTTAGGCTCGGACTCATCCTACGAGCAGTACTTC. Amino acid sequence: CASSLGSDSSYEQYF.

The DNA of the CDR3 is TGTGCTAGTGGCCCCGGACTAGCGGGAGGTATGGATGAGCAGTTCTTC. This encodes CASGPGLAGGMDEQFF. J is TRBJ2-1 and V is TRBV12-5; 14 nucleotides agree with TRBD2. The CDR3 totals 16 residues. Germline lookup yields CDR1 LGHNT and CDR2 FRNRAP. J was trimmed by 8 bases and V by 6 bases; bases with no gene match: 9.

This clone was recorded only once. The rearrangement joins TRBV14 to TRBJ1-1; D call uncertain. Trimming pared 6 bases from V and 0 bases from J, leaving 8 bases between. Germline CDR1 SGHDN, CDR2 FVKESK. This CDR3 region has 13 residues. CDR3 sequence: CASRWGVNTEAFF. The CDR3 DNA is TGTGCCAGCAGATGGGGAGTGAACACTGAAGCTTTCTTT.

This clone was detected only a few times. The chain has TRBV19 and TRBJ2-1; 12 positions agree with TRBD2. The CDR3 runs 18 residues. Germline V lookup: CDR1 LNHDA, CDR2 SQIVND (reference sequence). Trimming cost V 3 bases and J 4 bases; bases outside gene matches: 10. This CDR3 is CASSIRLAGGPIYNEQFF. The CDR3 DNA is TGTGCCAGTAGTATCCGCCTAGCGGGAGGGCCAATATACAATGAGCAGTTCTTC.

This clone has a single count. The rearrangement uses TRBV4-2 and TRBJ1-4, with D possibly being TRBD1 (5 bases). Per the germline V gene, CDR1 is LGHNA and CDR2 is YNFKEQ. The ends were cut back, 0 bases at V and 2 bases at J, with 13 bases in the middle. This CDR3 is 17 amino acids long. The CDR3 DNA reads TGTGCCAGCAGCCAAGATCTTAGGGGCACGACTAATGAAAAACTGTTTTTT. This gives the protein CASSQDLRGTTNEKLFF.

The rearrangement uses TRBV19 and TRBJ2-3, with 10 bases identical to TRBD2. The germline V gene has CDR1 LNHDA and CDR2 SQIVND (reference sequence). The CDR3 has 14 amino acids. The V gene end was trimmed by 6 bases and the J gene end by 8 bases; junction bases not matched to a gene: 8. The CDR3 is CASRISGGRTTQYF. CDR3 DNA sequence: TGTGCCAGTAGGATTAGCGGGGGGAGGACTACGCAGTATTTT.

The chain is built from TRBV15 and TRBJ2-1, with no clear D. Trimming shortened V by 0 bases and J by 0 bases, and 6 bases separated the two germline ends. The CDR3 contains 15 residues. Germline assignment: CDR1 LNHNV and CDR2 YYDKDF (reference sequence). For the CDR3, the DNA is TGTGCCACCAGCAGAGAACAGAGCTCCTACAATGAGCAGTTCTTC. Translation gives CATSREQSSYNEQFF.

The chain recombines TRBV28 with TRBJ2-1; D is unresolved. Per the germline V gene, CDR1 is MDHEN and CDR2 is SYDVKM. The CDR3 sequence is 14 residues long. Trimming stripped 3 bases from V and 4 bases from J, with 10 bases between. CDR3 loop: CASSLSTLYNEQFF. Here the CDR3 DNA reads TGTGCCAGCAGTTTGTCGACACTTTACAATGAGCAGTTCTTC.

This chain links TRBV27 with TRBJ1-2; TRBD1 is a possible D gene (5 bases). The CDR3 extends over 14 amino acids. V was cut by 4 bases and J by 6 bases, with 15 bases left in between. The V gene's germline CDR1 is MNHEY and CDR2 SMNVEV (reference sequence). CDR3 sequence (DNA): TGTGCCAGCAGTTCCGGGGGAAGGAGGGATGGCTACACCTTC. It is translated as CASSSGGRRDGYTF.

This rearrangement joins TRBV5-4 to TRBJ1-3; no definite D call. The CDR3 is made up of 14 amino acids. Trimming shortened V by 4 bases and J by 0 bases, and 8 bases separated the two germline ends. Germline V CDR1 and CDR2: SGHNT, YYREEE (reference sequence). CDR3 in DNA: TGTGCCAGCAGCCCACGTAGCTCTGGAAACACCATATATTTT. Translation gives CASSPRSSGNTIYF.

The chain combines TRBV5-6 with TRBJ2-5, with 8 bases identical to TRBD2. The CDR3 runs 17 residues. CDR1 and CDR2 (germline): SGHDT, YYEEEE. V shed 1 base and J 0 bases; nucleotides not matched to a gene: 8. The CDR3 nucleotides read TGTGCCAGCAGCTTGAGTACTAGCGGCTGGTACCAAGAGACCCAGTACTTC. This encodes CASSLSTSGWYQETQYF.

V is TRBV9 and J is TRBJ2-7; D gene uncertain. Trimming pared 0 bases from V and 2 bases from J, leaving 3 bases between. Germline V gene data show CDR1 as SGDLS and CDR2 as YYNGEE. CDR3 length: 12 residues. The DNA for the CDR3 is TGTGCCAGCAGCGTAGTCACCTACGAGCAGTACTTC. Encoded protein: CASSVVTYEQYF.

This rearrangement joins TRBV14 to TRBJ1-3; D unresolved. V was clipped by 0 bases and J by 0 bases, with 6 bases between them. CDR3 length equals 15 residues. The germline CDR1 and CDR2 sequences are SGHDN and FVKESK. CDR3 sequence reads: CASSQDLRSGNTIYF. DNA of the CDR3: TGTGCCAGCAGCCAAGATCTCCGCTCTGGAAACACCATATATTTT.

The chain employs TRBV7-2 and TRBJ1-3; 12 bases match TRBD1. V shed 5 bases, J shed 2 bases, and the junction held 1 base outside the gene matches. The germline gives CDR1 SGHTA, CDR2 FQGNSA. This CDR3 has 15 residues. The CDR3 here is CASSGTGGPGNTIYF. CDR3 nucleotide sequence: TGTGCCAGCAGCGGGACAGGGGGCCCTGGAAACACCATATATTTT.

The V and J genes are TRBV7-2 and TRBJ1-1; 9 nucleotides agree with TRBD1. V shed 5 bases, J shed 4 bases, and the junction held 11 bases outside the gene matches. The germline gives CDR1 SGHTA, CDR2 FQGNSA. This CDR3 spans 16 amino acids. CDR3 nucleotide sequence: TGTGCCAGCAGCCTGCTAACGGGACAGGGTAGCACTGAAGCTTTCTTT. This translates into CASSLLTGQGSTEAFF.

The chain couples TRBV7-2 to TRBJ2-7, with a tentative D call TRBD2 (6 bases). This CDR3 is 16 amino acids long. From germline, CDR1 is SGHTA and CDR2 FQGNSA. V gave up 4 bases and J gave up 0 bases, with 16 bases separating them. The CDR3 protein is CASSWPGALHSYEQYF. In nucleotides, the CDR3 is TGTGCCAGCAGCTGGCCGGGAGCCCTACACTCCTACGAGCAGTACTTC.

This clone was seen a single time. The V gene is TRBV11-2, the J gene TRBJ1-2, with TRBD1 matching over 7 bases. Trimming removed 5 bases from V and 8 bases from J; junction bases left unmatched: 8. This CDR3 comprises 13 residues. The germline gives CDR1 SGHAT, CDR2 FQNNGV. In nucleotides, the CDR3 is TGTGCCAGCAGCCTCGAGGGGGCGCGGGGCTACACCTTC. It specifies CASSLEGARGYTF.